This is a list of T cell receptor beta chains from one sample in a study of human T cells and chemical hapten exposure. TCRdb redid the calling of the 5' RACE reads with MiXCR, one entry per CDR3 protein. The sample shows roughly 82,000 distinct CDR3 sequences, about 16% of them seen only once. The receptors stem from a female donor in good health. Each CDR3 is given without its conserved first and last residue. The order of the fields is J gene, V gene, CDR3 protein.

>TRBJ1-5|TRBV20-1
SASGGAQPQH
>TRBJ1-4|TRBV28
ASSLNEKLF
>TRBJ1-3|TRBV6-5
ATEGVSGNTIY
>TRBJ2-5|TRBV12-3/TRBV12-4
ASSPEAGGPETQY
>TRBJ2-7|TRBV6-2/TRBV6-3
ASSKDSFEQY
>TRBJ2-2|TRBV29-1
SVVGGEESGELF
>TRBJ2-7|TRBV5-5
ASSPRFDYEQY
>TRBJ2-3|TRBV4-1
ASSLNRGPFTDTQY
>TRBJ2-3|TRBV6-2/TRBV6-3
ASGPGLPYITDTQY
>TRBJ2-4|TRBV7-2
ASSFSNIQY
>TRBJ1-1|TRBV29-1
SFGPDRHTEAF
>TRBJ1-4|TRBV20-1
SARDRSGTPNGEKLF
>TRBJ1-6|TRBV6-2/TRBV6-3
ASSYSGTPNSPLH
>TRBJ1-1|TRBV3-1
ASSQPQGSTEAF
>TRBJ2-5|TRBV5-1
ASSPGLAGRRETQY
>TRBJ1-1|TRBV20-1
SVSRGENTEAF
>TRBJ1-1|TRBV11-2
ASSLVTGTEAF
>TRBJ1-2|TRBV9
ASTKTGAYGYT
>TRBJ2-1|TRBV5-1
ASSLDTGTGMEQF
>TRBJ1-4|TRBV7-9
ASSPRDRGNEKLF
>TRBJ1-1|TRBV5-5
ASSLGLYAF
>TRBJ1-2|TRBV12-3/TRBV12-4
ASRPDGGANYGYT
>TRBJ2-6|TRBV5-1
ASSLSGVGNSGANVLT
>TRBJ2-1|TRBV6-1
ASSEAGLVPF
>TRBJ1-6|TRBV6-1
ASRNSGGLGSSYNSPLH
>TRBJ1-5|TRBV15
ATSRTGDSNQPQH
>TRBJ2-1|TRBV2
ASSIKQGILSNEQF
>TRBJ2-2|TRBV20-1
SARQGAGELF
>TRBJ2-5|TRBV6-5
ASKKGWEETQY
>TRBJ2-7|TRBV12-3/TRBV12-4
ASRLAGGPGEQY
>TRBJ1-2|TRBV27
ASSTGTGDHFNYGYT
>TRBJ2-1|TRBV5-1
ASSLSVYYNEQF
>TRBJ1-2|TRBV12-3/TRBV12-4
ASSLRASGYT
>TRBJ1-1|TRBV5-1
ASSPMAGATSTEAF
>TRBJ1-2|TRBV6-5
ASSYSSGAASMVGYT
>TRBJ2-3|TRBV10-2
ASTSQVGGTDTQY
>TRBJ1-5|TRBV3-1
ASRGSPDQPQH
>TRBJ1-2|TRBV6-1
ASRGQGDPNYGYT
>TRBJ2-5|TRBV3-1
ASSQARGETQY
>TRBJ2-3|TRBV7-2
ASSPEWGATLGMY
>TRBJ2-7|TRBV10-3
AISDSLDSHEQY
>TRBJ2-5|TRBV5-4
ASSSLAEETQY
>TRBJ2-2|TRBV5-1
ASSLAGTANTGELF
>TRBJ2-5|TRBV7-2
ASSPWGTSQETQY
>TRBJ1-1|TRBV6-1
ASSESVNTEAF